This T cell receptor beta chain was captured in a study of tumour-infiltrating T cells in Burkitt lymphoma. Assay: immunoSEQ multiplex PCR; the TCRdb copy retains only in-frame clones and omits some. The repertoire holds 45,000 to 60,000 clones, around a third seen once, with 2.9% in the top ten. The length of the CDR3 is 16 residues. V trimming: 3 bases; J trimming: 0 bases; junction bases outside the gene matches: 5. CDR1 and CDR2 from the germline V gene are SGHNT and YYREEE (reference sequence). The receptor was derived from a human donor with Burkitt lymphoma. The sample was tumor tissue. This chain links TRBV5-4 with TRBJ1-3, with 8 bases that match TRBD1. The CDR3 DNA reads as TGTGCCAGCAGCTCCGGACAGGGCTTCTCTGGAAACACCATATATTTT. It codes for CASSSGQGFSGNTIYF.